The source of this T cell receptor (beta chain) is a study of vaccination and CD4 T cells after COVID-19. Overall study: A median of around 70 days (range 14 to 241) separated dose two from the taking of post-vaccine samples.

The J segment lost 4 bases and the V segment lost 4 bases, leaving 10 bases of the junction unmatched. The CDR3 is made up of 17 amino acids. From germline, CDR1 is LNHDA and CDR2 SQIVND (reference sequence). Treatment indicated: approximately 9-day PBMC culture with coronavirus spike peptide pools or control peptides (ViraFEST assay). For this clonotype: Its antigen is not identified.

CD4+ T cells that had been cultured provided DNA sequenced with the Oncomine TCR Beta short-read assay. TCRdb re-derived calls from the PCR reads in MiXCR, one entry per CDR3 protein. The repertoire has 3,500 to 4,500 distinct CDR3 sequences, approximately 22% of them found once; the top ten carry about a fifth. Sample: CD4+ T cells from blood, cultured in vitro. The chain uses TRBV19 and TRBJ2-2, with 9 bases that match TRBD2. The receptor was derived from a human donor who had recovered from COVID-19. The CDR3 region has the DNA TGTGCCAGTAGTACCCAAACGGCGGGGGGGTTCACCGGGGAGCTGTTTTTT. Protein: CASSTQTAGGFTGELFF.